The present T cell receptor beta chain was sequenced within a study of cytotoxic CD8 clonotypes in ibrutinib-treated CLL. Per the germline V gene, CDR1 is LNHDA and CDR2 is SQIVND (reference sequence). V dropped 8 bases and J dropped 7 bases, with 21 bases sitting between them. The CDR3 spans 15 residues. Findings and caveats of the study: Sampling time points were not equivalent between sustained-remission and progressing patients. Clonality was elevated at ibrutinib response and had returned toward baseline at progression.

Of note for this clone: Antigen unknown.

TCRdb keeps only in-frame clones here, not all; method: immunoSEQ multiplex PCR. The sample carries 150,000 or so clones, around three quarters recorded once. The rearrangement links TRBV19 to TRBJ2-1, with D hard to call. This receptor was identified in a human donor with chronic lymphocytic leukemia. The sample was PBMCs, taken after 12 months of ibrutinib treatment. The CDR3 region has the DNA TGTGCCAGTCTCTCGGGCTCGAGACCAACTAATGAGCAGTTCTTC. It encodes CASLSGSRPTNEQFF.